This TCR beta chain was recorded in a study of T and B cells in COVID-19 patients. CDR3 length equals 15 residues. The ends were cut back, 0 bases at V and 5 bases at J, with 13 bases in the middle. Germline V gives CDR1 MNHEY, CDR2 SVGAGI. Multiplex PCR with BIOMED2 TRB-A/B primer pools amplified TRB rearrangements. TCRdb processed the multiplex PCR reads anew with MiXCR; each CDR3 protein has one entry. The repertoire holds more than 10,000 distinct CDR3 sequences, with around a third as singletons. From blood, roughly 250-550 ng of genomic DNA served as TRB template. By proportion, this clonotype is medium-sized.

The sequencing input was blood. The V and J genes are TRBV6-5 and TRBJ2-5; D perhaps matches TRBD1 (5 bases). The origin of this receptor is a human donor with active COVID-19. CDR3 sequence: CASSYSDSESETQYF. The CDR3 nucleotides read TGTGCCAGCAGTTACTCCGACAGTGAGTCGGAGACCCAGTACTTC.